The 19 T cell receptor beta chains listed next were all sequenced from one sample in a study of shared clonotypes between healthy human individuals. Here immunoSEQ multiplex PCR was the method, and the copy in TCRdb shows in-frame clones only, minus some. The sample carries approximately 2.3 million clones, 85% to 95% recorded once. Sequenced input: naive CD4+ T cells from PBMCs. Subset described: CD45RA+ positively selected. All receptors come from a man aged 18 to 35 in good health. Some clones in this sample may be carry-over from other donors' samples.

The rearrangement links TRBV7-9 to TRBJ2-3; D is undetermined. Germline V CDR1 and CDR2: SEHNR, FQNEAQ (reference sequence). The V and J ends lost 1 base and 1 base respectively, with 6 bases between them. There are 14 residues in the CDR3. The CDR3 region has the DNA TGTGCCAGCAGCTTAGATGGGGGCACAGATACGCAGTATTTT. It translates to CASSLDGGTDTQYF.

This sequence joins TRBV5-7 and TRBJ2-1; no reliable D call. TRBV5-7 is given ORF status, its function remaining uncertain. V was cut by 3 bases and J by 0 bases, with 13 bases left in between. The CDR3 totals 16 residues. The CDR3 reads CASSWPWWSSYNEQFF. In DNA form, the CDR3 reads TGTGCCAGCAGCTGGCCTTGGTGGAGCTCCTACAATGAGCAGTTCTTC.

The chain links TRBV2 to TRBJ1-2; TRBD1 is a possible D gene (5 bases). V lost 8 bases to trimming and J lost 5 bases, with 12 bases between them. Germline assignment: CDR1 SNHLY and CDR2 FYNNEI. The CDR3 runs 12 residues. The CDR3 here is CASQGGGYGYTF. The CDR3 DNA follows: TGTGCCAGCCAGGGCGGGGGGTATGGCTACACCTTC.

This clone occurred once. The rearrangement links TRBV5-1 to TRBJ2-3; 9 nucleotides align to TRBD2. Looked up from germline, CDR1 is SGHRS and CDR2 is YFSETQ. V dropped 0 bases and J dropped 4; count of bases not matched to a gene: 3. This CDR3 has 15 amino acids. CDR3 region: CASSLVREGADTQYF. The CDR3 DNA is TGCGCCAGCAGCTTGGTGCGGGAGGGAGCAGATACGCAGTATTTT. Supplemented by reference TRBV5-1 and TRBJ2-3, the full variable domain reads KAGVTQTPRYLIKTRGQQVTLSCSPISGHRSVSWYQQTPGQGLQFLFEYFSETQRNKGNFPGRFSGRQFSNSRSEMNVSTLELGDSALYLCASSLVREGADTQYFGPGTRLTVL.

This clone has just one count. The genes are TRBV2 and TRBJ1-2; 9 bases match TRBD1. Germline loops: CDR1 SNHLY, CDR2 FYNNEI. The CDR3 runs 17 residues. The J segment lost 6 bases and the V segment lost 2 bases, leaving 13 bases of the junction unmatched. The CDR3 sequence: CASSESRPGTGMHGYTF. DNA for the CDR3: TGTGCCAGCAGTGAATCGCGCCCCGGGACAGGGATGCATGGCTACACCTTC.

This chain links TRBV7-3 with TRBJ2-5, with D possibly TRBD2 on 5 matching bases. The germline V gene has CDR1 SGHTA and CDR2 FQGTGA. V was cut by 3 bases and J by 1 base, with 9 bases left in between. The CDR3 runs to 14 residues. CDR3 sequence reads: CASSLRASQETQYF. As DNA, the CDR3 is TGTGCCAGCAGCTTGCGGGCCAGCCAAGAGACCCAGTACTTC.

The chain carries TRBV7-3 and TRBJ2-1; TRBD2 matches 9 bases. With V trimmed by 5 bases and J by 2 bases, 13 bases remained unmatched. In germline, CDR1 is SGHTA, CDR2 FQGTGA. This CDR3 spans 18 amino acids. CDR3 bases: TGTGCCAGCAGCCCGCTGGGGGGCGCGGGAGGGACCTACAATGAGCAGTTCTTC. This encodes CASSPLGGAGGTYNEQFF.

This rearrangement joins TRBV27 to TRBJ2-7; D perhaps matches TRBD1 (6 bases). CDR1 and CDR2 (germline): MNHEY, SMNVEV (reference sequence). Trimming took off 2 bases at V and 7 bases at J, with 9 bases between the two ends. The CDR3 is 12 amino acids. DNA for the CDR3: TGTGCCAGCAGTTTAATAGGGGGAGAGCAGTACTTC. Protein sequence: CASSLIGGEQYF.

The chain couples TRBV28 to TRBJ1-1, with 8 bases lining up with TRBD1. CDR1 and CDR2 (germline): MDHEN, SYDVKM. This CDR3 contains 15 residues. V lost 5 bases to trimming and J lost 3 bases; unmatched junction nucleotides: 8. DNA for the CDR3: TGTGCCAGCAGTCCCCCTAACAGGGGGTACACTGAAGCTTTCTTT. Amino acids: CASSPPNRGYTEAFF.

The rearrangement joins TRBV6-5 to TRBJ2-2, with 9 bases that match TRBD2. J gave up 5 bases and V 6 bases, and 7 bases lay outside the gene matches. This CDR3 comprises 15 residues. Per germline, CDR1 MNHEY and CDR2 SVGAGI. CDR3 protein: CASSHLAGKTGELFF. CDR3 in DNA: TGTGCCAGCAGCCACCTAGCGGGAAAGACCGGGGAGCTGTTTTTT.

This clone occurred once. The chain combines TRBV5-6 with TRBJ2-5; no definite D call. CDR1 and CDR2 (germline): SGHDT, YYEEEE. This CDR3 contains 13 residues. V gave up 0 bases and J gave up 4 bases, with 7 bases separating them. CDR3 amino acids: CASSLGYRETQYF. DNA of the CDR3: TGTGCCAGCAGCTTGGGGTACAGAGAGACCCAGTACTTC. The full variable domain, completed using reference TRBV5-6 and TRBJ2-5, is DAGVTQSPTHLIKTRGQQVTLRCSPKSGHDTVSWYQQALGQGPQFIFQYYEEEERQRGNFPDRFSGHQFPNYSSELNVNALLLGDSALYLCASSLGYRETQYFGPGTRLLVL.

This chain uses TRBV5-1 with TRBJ1-1; D is possibly TRBD1 (5 bases). The CDR3 contains 16 residues. The V end was cut by 0 bases, the J end by 0 bases, with 12 bases between. Germline CDR1 SGHRS, CDR2 YFSETQ. CDR3 region: CASSLGGTIMNTEAFF. CDR3 sequence (DNA): TGCGCCAGCAGCTTGGGTGGGACGATAATGAACACTGAAGCTTTCTTT.

V gene TRBV18 combines with J gene TRBJ2-3; 10 nucleotides match TRBD2. The V gene end was trimmed by 5 bases and the J gene end by 6 bases; junction bases not matched to a gene: 5. CDR1 and CDR2 from the germline V gene are KGHSH and LQKENI. This CDR3 is 14 amino acids long. CDR3 loop: CASSSTSGWDTQYF. CDR3 sequence (DNA): TGTGCCAGCTCATCGACTAGCGGGTGGGATACGCAGTATTTT.

In regard to this clone: The sample holds other DNA sequences that translate to the same CDR3. This sequence joins TRBV5-1 and TRBJ2-1; D remains unclear. The CDR3 is 13 residues long. CDR1 is SGHRS and CDR2 is YFSETQ in the germline V gene. The V gene lost 4 bases and the J gene lost 6 bases, with 11 bases spanning the gap. The CDR3 DNA reads as TGCGCCAGCAGCCTGGCCCCGACCAATGAGCAGTTCTTC. The encoded protein is CASSLAPTNEQFF. The whole variable domain, filled in from reference TRBV5-1 and TRBJ2-1, reads KAGVTQTPRYLIKTRGQQVTLSCSPISGHRSVSWYQQTPGQGLQFLFEYFSETQRNKGNFPGRFSGRQFSNSRSEMNVSTLELGDSALYLCASSLAPTNEQFFGPGTRLTVL.

This clone has just one count. This sequence joins TRBV18 and TRBJ2-6; TRBD1 matches at 9 bases. The germline V gene has CDR1 KGHSH and CDR2 LQKENI. V lost 3 bases, J lost 6 bases, and 6 bases stayed unmatched. The CDR3 is made up of 16 amino acids. Here the CDR3 DNA reads TGTGCCAGCTCACCCGACAGGGGGTCATCGGCCAACGTCCTGACTTTC. Protein: CASSPDRGSSANVLTF.

The chain employs TRBV29-1 and TRBJ2-6; 10 bases align to TRBD1. The CDR3 runs to 16 residues. V dropped 6 bases and J dropped 4; count of bases not matched to a gene: 9. CDR1 and CDR2 from the germline V gene are SQVTM and ANQGSEA. The chain's CDR3 is CSVRDRGPLGANVLTF. The CDR3 nucleotides read TGCAGCGTCCGGGACAGGGGCCCTTTGGGGGCCAACGTCCTGACTTTC.

This chain joins TRBV2 and TRBJ1-1, with D possibly matching TRBD1 (5 bases). This CDR3 has 14 amino acids. Trimming left V 4 bases short and J 1 base short, with 10 bases between. CDR1 and CDR2 (germline): SNHLY, FYNNEI. The CDR3 protein is CASSVLTANTEAFF. CDR3 nucleotide sequence: TGTGCCAGCAGTGTTTTGACAGCGAACACTGAAGCTTTCTTT.

V is TRBV5-4 and J is TRBJ2-5; the D is unclear. Germline V gene data show CDR1 as SGHNT and CDR2 as YYREEE (reference sequence). The CDR3 is 14 residues long. Trimming took 2 bases from V and 2 from J, leaving 10 bases between them. DNA for the CDR3: TGTGCCAGCAGCTTAGTGGCCTTTCAAGAGACCCAGTACTTC. Protein: CASSLVAFQETQYF. Together with reference TRBV5-4 and TRBJ2-5, the CDR3 gives the full variable domain: ETGVTQSPTHLIKTRGQQVTLRCSSQSGHNTVSWYQQALGQGPQFIFQYYREEENGRGNFPPRFSGLQFPNYSSELNVNALELDDSALYLCASSLVAFQETQYFGPGTRLLVL.

A single count supports this clone. The V call is TRBV18, the J call TRBJ1-5, with a weak D call TRBD1 (5 bases). The CDR3 is 13 amino acids. Germline CDR1 reads KGHSH; CDR2 reads LQKENI. Trimming removed 5 bases from V and 1 base from J, with 6 bases in between. This CDR3 is CASSGDSNQPQHF. The CDR3 DNA sequence: TGTGCCAGCTCAGGGGACAGCAATCAGCCCCAGCATTTT. Full variable domain (rest looked up from reference TRBV18 and TRBJ1-5): NAGVMQNPRHLVRRRGQEARLRCSPMKGHSHVYWYRQLPEEGLKFMVYLQKENIIDESGMPKERFSAEFPKEGPSILRIQQVVRGDSAAYFCASSGDSNQPQHFGDGTRLSIL.